The 8 T cell receptor beta chains reported below all come from one sample, sequenced in a study of identical twins. Using its own MiXCR run on the 5' RACE reads, TCRdb lists one record per CDR3 protein. The sample comprises some 500,000 distinct CDR3 sequences, roughly an eighth of which are singletons, and about 0.97% rests with the top ten. The data were also submitted as part of a second study, on yellow fever vaccine responses in identical twins.

Source material: CD4+ T cells sorted from blood. Receptors originate from a woman younger than 30 in good health.

The J gene is TRBJ1-5, the V gene TRBV20-1; 8 bases are a match to TRBD1. This CDR3 contains 16 residues. V was pared by 6 bases and J by 6 bases, with 16 bases of the junction left unmatched. In germline, CDR1 is DFQATT, CDR2 SNEGSKA (reference sequence). The CDR3 protein is CSAATRTGSRGQPQHF. In nucleotides, the CDR3 is TGCAGTGCAGCAACCCGGACAGGGAGCAGGGGTCAGCCCCAGCATTTT.

In this sample, this clonotype turned up a few times. J is TRBJ2-7 and V is TRBV5-1, with unresolved D. The CDR3 has 13 amino acids. Trimming cost V 2 bases and J 2 bases, with 8 bases left between them. Germline CDR1 and CDR2: SGHRS and YFSETQ. The CDR3 bases are TGCGCCAGCAGCTTTGCCCCACCCTACGAGCAGTACTTC. Translating gives CASSFAPPYEQYF.

The chain links TRBV5-1 to TRBJ1-1; 7 bases line up with TRBD1. Germline lookup yields CDR1 SGHRS and CDR2 YFSETQ. Germline trimming cut 3 bases from V and 5 bases from J; bases unmatched to any gene: 10. The length of the CDR3 is 15 residues. The CDR3 bases are TGCGCCAGCAGCTCAAACAGGGGAAGTCGGACTGAAGCTTTCTTT. The encoded protein is CASSSNRGSRTEAFF. Looking up the rest from reference TRBV5-1 and TRBJ1-1 gives the full variable domain: KAGVTQTPRYLIKTRGQQVTLSCSPISGHRSVSWYQQTPGQGLQFLFEYFSETQRNKGNFPGRFSGRQFSNSRSEMNVSTLELGDSALYLCASSSNRGSRTEAFFGQGTRLTVV.

The chain has TRBV11-2 and TRBJ2-7, with D unresolved. The CDR3 covers 13 residues. Germline V gene lookup returns CDR1 SGHAT and CDR2 FQNNGV. The germline V and J ends were trimmed by 0 bases and 8 bases, with 11 bases remaining between them. The CDR3 DNA sequence: TGTGCCAGCAGCTTAGATCCCACAACCAAGCAGTACTTC. This codes for CASSLDPTTKQYF.

The chain combines TRBV4-1 with TRBJ2-7; TRBD1 matches 8 bases. Germline CDR1 reads MGHRA; CDR2 reads YSYEKL. CDR3 length equals 16 residues. Trimming removed 1 base from V and 2 bases from J; junction bases left unmatched: 7. In nucleotides, the CDR3 is TGCGCCAGCAGCCAAGCGGACAGGGACCCTCCCTACGAGCAGTACTTC. Amino acid sequence: CASSQADRDPPYEQYF.

A few counts support this clonotype. The CDR3 loop reads CAWSVPGAGTQYF. DNA for the CDR3: TGTGCCTGGAGTGTTCCAGGGGCTGGGACCCAGTACTTC. The gene calls are TRBV30 and TRBJ2-5, with a weak D call TRBD1 (6 bases). This CDR3 has 13 residues. The germline V gene encodes CDR1 GTSNPN and CDR2 SVGIG (reference sequence). V was shortened by 0 bases and J by 7 bases, with 12 bases between the two germline ends.

This clonotype was detected a few times. This chain joins TRBV4-3 and TRBJ2-3; D call uncertain. With 2 bases removed from V and 6 bases from J, the gap between germline ends came to 15 bases. From germline, CDR1 is LGHNA and CDR2 YSLEER. The length of the CDR3 is 15 residues. CDR3 region: CASSQRPVQTDTQYF. In DNA, the CDR3 is TGCGCCAGCAGCCAACGACCAGTCCAGACCGATACGCAGTATTTT.

This clonotype came up many times. The chain employs TRBV5-1 and TRBJ2-4, with TRBD1 matching over 9 bases. The CDR3 consists of 15 residues. Germline-derived CDR1 and CDR2 are SGHRS and YFSETQ. With 5 bases clipped from V and 6 bases from J, the junction kept 9 bases outside the gene matches. The CDR3 spells CASRRDREGGNIQYF. The CDR3 DNA reads as TGCGCCAGCAGAAGGGACAGGGAAGGGGGAAACATTCAGTACTTC. The whole variable domain, remainder taken from reference TRBV5-1 and TRBJ2-4, is KAGVTQTPRYLIKTRGQQVTLSCSPISGHRSVSWYQQTPGQGLQFLFEYFSETQRNKGNFPGRFSGRQFSNSRSEMNVSTLELGDSALYLCASRRDREGGNIQYFGAGTRLSVL.